A selection of T cell receptor beta chains follows, all from one sample in a study of identical twins. TCRdb reanalysed the 5' RACE reads using MiXCR and keeps one entry per CDR3 protein. The sample records more than 1.5 million distinct CDR3 sequences, roughly 35% being singletons. Sequencing used cord blood. These receptors were collected from a newborn girl in good health. Each CDR3 is given with its conserved first and last residue. D genes are given only for firm matches. Size is stated for part of the rows, as once, few or many counts, or as a class when the clone is expanded.

>.|TRBV29-1|few|TRBJ1-1
CSVEAGPLNTEAFF
TGCAGCGTTGAAGCAGGGCCCTTGAACACTGAAGCTTTCTTT
>TRBD1|TRBV27|many|TRBJ1-5
CASSLQGSSNQPQHF
TGCGCCAGCAGCTTACAGGGGTCTAGCAATCAGCCCCAGCATTTT
>.|TRBV27|many|TRBJ2-7
CASSRTGVYEQYF
TGTGCCAGCAGTCGGACGGGGGTCTACGAGCAGTACTTC
>.|TRBV9|.|TRBJ2-1
CASSVEGGPSSYNEQFF
TGTGCCAGCAGCGTAGAAGGGGGGCCCAGCTCCTACAATGAGCAGTTCTTC
>.|TRBV28|.|TRBJ1-1
CASSTQGWTEAFF
TGTGCCAGCAGCACGCAGGGATGGACTGAAGCTTTCTTT
>.|TRBV27|.|TRBJ1-6
CASMRGRSYNSPLHF
TGTGCCAGCATGCGGGGGAGGTCCTATAATTCACCCCTCCACTTT
>.|TRBV12-3/TRBV12-4|.|TRBJ2-2
CASSFTLGSGGELFF
TGTGCCAGCAGTTTCACCCTAGGGAGCGGCGGGGAGCTGTTTTTT
>.|TRBV7-9|.|TRBJ2-6
CASRGDEVLTF
TGTGCCAGCAGGGGGGATGAGGTCCTGACTTTC
>.|TRBV29-1|.|TRBJ2-3
CSVDDYFTDTQYF
TGCAGCGTTGATGACTATTTCACAGATACGCAGTATTTT
>.|TRBV29-1|many|TRBJ1-2
CSVRPGNYGYTF
TGCAGCGTTAGACCGGGAAACTATGGCTACACCTTC
>TRBD2|TRBV7-2|.|TRBJ2-1
CASSLALAGGLHNEQFF
TGTGCCAGCAGCTTAGCTCTAGCGGGAGGGCTCCACAATGAGCAGTTCTTC
>.|TRBV2|few|TRBJ1-4
CARRTQLRNEKLFF
TGTGCCAGACGTACTCAGCTGAGGAATGAAAAACTGTTTTTT
>TRBD1|TRBV5-1|.|TRBJ2-1
CASSLAQGASYNEQVF
TGCGCCAGCAGCTTGGCGCAGGGGGCTAGCTACAATGAGCAGGTCTTC
>.|TRBV2|.|TRBJ1-4
CASRIREGEYEKLFF
TGTGCCAGCAGGATAAGGGAGGGGGAGTATGAAAAACTGTTTTTT
>.|TRBV4-2|few|TRBJ2-1
CASSQDHPGDEQFF
TGTGCCAGCAGCCAAGATCATCCAGGGGATGAGCAGTTCTTC
>.|TRBV9|.|TRBJ1-2
CASSFGGPGSGYTF
TGTGCCAGCAGTTTTGGGGGCCCAGGATCTGGCTACACCTTC
>TRBD1|TRBV7-6|.|TRBJ1-6
CASSAIGGVDNSPLHF
TGTGCCAGCAGCGCAATAGGGGGCGTCGATAATTCACCCCTCCACTTT
>TRBD2|TRBV2|.|TRBJ2-7
CASSEAGTSGDRLWEQYF
TGTGCCAGCAGTGAAGCCGGGACTAGCGGAGATCGTCTTTGGGAGCAGTACTTC
>.|TRBV24-1|.|TRBJ1-5
CATLPGENREICSNQPQHF
TGTGCCACGCTCCCTGGGGAAAACAGGGAAATTTGCAGCAATCAGCCCCAGCATTTT
>TRBD1|TRBV20-1|many|TRBJ2-3
CSAFAGQGITDTQYF
TGCAGTGCTTTCGCGGGACAGGGGATCACAGATACGCAGTATTTT
>TRBD1|TRBV20-1|.|TRBJ2-5
CSALGQTIPEQYF
TGCAGTGCTCTGGGACAGACCATCCCTGAGCAGTACTTC
>.|TRBV12-3/TRBV12-4|few|TRBJ2-1
CASSLAILWQGSGHEQFF
TGTGCCAGCAGTTTAGCGATTCTTTGGCAGGGGAGCGGTCATGAGCAGTTCTTC
>.|TRBV15|.|TRBJ2-5
CATSRGGGRSRETQYF
TGTGCCACCAGCAGAGGGGGAGGCAGAAGTAGAGAGACCCAGTACTTC
>.|TRBV7-2|few|TRBJ1-2
CASSQTPNYGYTF
TGTGCCAGCAGTCAGACCCCTAACTATGGCTACACCTTC
>.|TRBV5-1|.|TRBJ1-4
CASSFGIVEKLFF
TGCGCCAGCAGCTTTGGGATAGTAGAAAAACTGTTTTTT
>.|TRBV18|.|TRBJ2-1
CASSPVQGMGYNEQFF
TGTGCCAGCTCACCAGTCCAGGGAATGGGGTACAATGAGCAGTTCTTC
>TRBD2|TRBV18|few|TRBJ2-5
CASSSGLQRGAEETQYF
TGTGCCAGCTCATCGGGATTACAGCGGGGGGCGGAAGAGACCCAGTACTTC
>.|TRBV19|few|TRBJ2-4
CASRAVGLLAKNIQYF
TGTGCCAGTCGCGCCGTAGGATTGCTAGCCAAAAACATTCAGTACTTC
>.|TRBV2|few|TRBJ1-2
CASSAATNYGYTF
TGTGCCAGCAGTGCGGCAACTAACTATGGCTACACCTTC
>.|TRBV14|.|TRBJ2-7
CASSLAGTFYNEQYF
TGTGCCAGCAGCCTAGCCGGGACTTTCTACAATGAGCAGTACTTC
>.|TRBV6-6|many|TRBJ1-2
CASRVTGVGYTF
TGTGCCAGCAGGGTCACAGGTGTTGGCTACACCTTC
>TRBD2|TRBV20-1|.|TRBJ2-7
CSASTSGVISSYEQYF
TGCAGTGCCTCTACTAGCGGGGTAATAAGCTCCTACGAGCAGTACTTC
>.|TRBV20-1|few|TRBJ2-6
CSAWALSGANVLTF
TGCAGTGCTTGGGCGCTCTCTGGGGCCAACGTCCTGACTTTC
>.|TRBV7-2|many|TRBJ1-4
CASSLVGRTNEKLFF
TGTGCCAGCAGCTTAGTAGGCAGGACAAATGAAAAACTGTTTTTT
>TRBD2|TRBV7-2|.|TRBJ2-5
CASSLRTSGLKETQYF
TGTGCCAGCAGCTTGAGGACTAGCGGGCTCAAAGAGACCCAGTACTTC
>.|TRBV20-1|few|TRBJ1-2
CSALNGGGGYTF
TGCAGTGCCCTCAACGGGGGAGGCGGCTACACCTTC
>TRBD2|TRBV5-1|.|TRBJ2-1
CATGRTYNEQFF
TGCGCCACCGGGAGGACGTACAATGAGCAGTTCTTC
>TRBD1|TRBV28|.|TRBJ2-7
CASTGGTFSYEQYF
TGTGCGAGCACAGGGGGCACCTTCTCCTACGAGCAGTACTTC
>.|TRBV3-1|few|TRBJ2-7
CASSHDRQVASYEQYF
TGTGCCAGCAGCCACGATAGACAGGTGGCCTCCTACGAGCAGTACTTC
>.|TRBV20-1|.|TRBJ2-1
CSANLYNEQFF
TGCAGTGCTAACCTCTACAATGAGCAGTTCTTC
>.|TRBV5-4|few|TRBJ2-7
CASSVSGSAYEQYF
TGTGCCAGCAGCGTCTCAGGGTCGGCGTACGAGCAGTACTTC
>.|TRBV12-3/TRBV12-4|few|TRBJ2-1
CASSLLAEQFF
TGTGCCAGCAGTTTACTGGCTGAGCAGTTCTTC
>.|TRBV11-2|.|TRBJ2-5
CASSLDGALETQYF
TGTGCCAGCAGCTTAGATGGGGCCCTAGAGACCCAGTACTTC
>.|TRBV3-1|few|TRBJ2-3
CASSQLMGRRPDTQYF
TGTGCCAGCAGCCAGCTGATGGGTAGGCGCCCAGATACGCAGTATTTT
>.|TRBV20-1|.|TRBJ2-7
CSAAGAPDSYEQYF
TGCAGTGCTGCCGGGGCTCCCGATTCCTACGAGCAGTACTTC
>TRBD1|TRBV2|.|TRBJ2-5
CASSERTGRETQYF
TGTGCCAGCAGTGAAAGGACAGGGCGAGAGACCCAGTACTTC
>.|TRBV5-1|once|TRBJ2-1
CASSLARQVLTYNEQFF
TGCGCCAGCAGCTTGGCCAGGCAGGTCCTCACCTACAATGAGCAGTTCTTC
>.|TRBV7-6|.|TRBJ2-1
CASSPFSGLKETQFF
TGTGCCAGCAGCCCCTTCAGCGGGTTAAAAGAGACCCAGTTCTTC
>TRBD2|TRBV27|few|TRBJ2-3
CASSLGQGLAGSTDTQYF
TGTGCCAGCAGTTTGGGACAGGGACTAGCGGGGAGCACAGATACGCAGTATTTT
>TRBD1|TRBV6-5|.|TRBJ2-4
CASSKTGGEGKNIQYF
TGTGCCAGCAGCAAGACAGGGGGCGAAGGCAAAAACATTCAGTACTTC
>TRBD2|TRBV20-1|.|TRBJ2-1
CSARGGSGSANEQFF
TGCAGTGCTAGAGGGGGTAGCGGGAGCGCTAATGAGCAGTTCTTC
>.|TRBV10-3|.|TRBJ2-7
CAISGGRTIYEQYF
TGTGCCATCAGTGGGGGGAGGACGATCTACGAGCAGTACTTC